This T cell receptor beta chain was observed in a study of blood T cell repertoires in COVID-19. Repertoires were generated with immunoSEQ multiplex PCR, while TCRdb's copy carries only in-frame clones and drops some. The sample lists about 250,000 clones; around nine tenths were seen once. Germline loops: CDR1 MGHRA, CDR2 YSYEKL. The CDR3 covers 19 residues. After removal of 0 bases from V and 2 bases from J, the junction contained 10 bases not matched to a gene. V gene TRBV4-1 combines with J gene TRBJ1-5, with TRBD1 matching over 10 bases. The receptor was isolated from a woman aged 55-75 years who had recovered from COVID-19. Material for sequencing was peripheral blood. The CDR3, as DNA: TGCGCCAGCAGCCAAGATTATAGACAGGGGGCCGGGGGCAATCAGCCCCAGCATTTT. This gives the protein CASSQDYRQGAGGNQPQHF.